Shown below are 15 T cell receptor beta chains from a single sample sequenced in a study of T cell repertoires in aging, cancer and after chemotherapy. The template was genomic DNA from peripheral blood, not RNA. Rearranged V-D-J TRB sequences were amplified with a mixed TRB-A/B primer pool. TCRdb redid the calling of the multiplex PCR reads with MiXCR, one entry per CDR3 protein. The sample records approximately 1,300 distinct CDR3 sequences, 25% to 30% being singletons. Specimen: blood. The receptors come from a human donor with a blood cancer.

By proportion, this clonotype is large. The chain joins TRBV6-1 to TRBJ2-7; 9 bases match TRBD2. Trimming cost V 3 bases and J 6 bases; bases outside gene matches: 18. The CDR3 spans 18 residues. CDR1 and CDR2 (germline): MNHNS, SASEGT. The CDR3 DNA follows: TGTGCCAGCAGTGAGATTGGCGGTAGCGGGAGCCCTAGGAGCGAGCAGTACTTC. Its translation: CASSEIGGSGSPRSEQYF.

By share, this clonotype counts as medium-sized (0.01 to 0.1%). The chain has TRBV10-3 and TRBJ2-7, with D maybe TRBD2 (5 bases). CDR3 size: 17 residues. Germline V gives CDR1 ENHRY, CDR2 SYGVKD. Between the trimmed V and J ends, which lost 5 bases and 0 bases, there was a span of 20 bases. The CDR3 region is CAISLNSDYLSSYEQYF. Here the CDR3 DNA reads TGTGCCATCAGTCTAAACTCCGACTACTTATCCTCCTACGAGCAGTACTTC.

The rearrangement links TRBV27 to TRBJ2-7; 8 nucleotides align to TRBD1. CDR3 size: 13 residues. CDR1 and CDR2 (germline): MNHEY, SMNVEV (reference sequence). V lost 6 bases, J lost 8 bases, and 9 bases stayed unmatched. The CDR3 spells CASRRWTGQKQYF. The CDR3 DNA sequence: TGTGCCAGCAGAAGATGGACAGGGCAGAAGCAGTACTTC.

This clonotype is classed as large. The V and J genes are TRBV27 and TRBJ2-1, with D possibly being TRBD2 (5 bases). The germline gives CDR1 MNHEY, CDR2 SMNVEV (reference sequence). CDR3 length equals 15 residues. Trimming took off 0 bases at V and 8 bases at J, with 14 bases between the two ends. In DNA form, the CDR3 reads TGTGCCAGCAGTTTATCGGGGAGCTATGGGGATGAGCAGTTCTTC. This translates into CASSLSGSYGDEQFF.

This clonotype rates as medium-sized (0.01 to 0.1%). This rearrangement joins TRBV5-1 to TRBJ1-4; weak D call: TRBD1 (6 bases). V was cut by 0 bases and J by 3 bases, with 9 bases left in between. This CDR3 is built from 15 residues. Germline V gene sequence: CDR1 SGHRS, CDR2 YFSETQ. The CDR3 coding sequence is TGCGCCAGCAGCTTGGACAGGGTTTCTAATGAAAAACTGTTTTTT. Its translation is CASSLDRVSNEKLFF.

This clonotype is labeled large. This chain links TRBV30 with TRBJ1-6, with 7 positions matching TRBD1. CDR1 is GTSNPN and CDR2 is SVGIG in the germline V gene (reference sequence). V shed 2 bases and J 8 bases; nucleotides not matched to a gene: 3. This CDR3 is built from 13 residues. The DNA of the CDR3 is TGTGCCTGGAGTATCGGGACAGATTCACCCCTCCACTTT. Translating it yields CAWSIGTDSPLHF. The entire variable domain, with the rest obtained from reference TRBV30 and TRBJ1-6, is as follows: SQTIHQWPATLVQPVGSPLSLECTVEGTSNPNLYWYRQAAGRGLQLLFYSVGIGQISSEVPQNLSASRPQDRQFILSSKKLLLSDSGFYLCAWSIGTDSPLHFGNGTRLTVT.

Within the sample, this clonotype is medium-sized. The rearrangement joins TRBV5-4 to TRBJ1-1; D is unclear. V was clipped by 4 bases and J by 1 base, with 17 bases between them. CDR3 size: 16 residues. Germline values: CDR1 SGHNT, CDR2 YYREEE (reference sequence). In DNA, the CDR3 is TGTGCCAGCAGCCAGCAGAATTCACTGCGGAACACTGAAGCTTTCTTT. Amino acids: CASSQQNSLRNTEAFF.

Judged by abundance, this clonotype is large. The chain carries TRBV19 and TRBJ2-5; maybe TRBD2 (6 bases). Trimming stripped 6 bases from V and 4 bases from J, with 15 bases between. This CDR3 is built from 14 residues. Germline assignment: CDR1 LNHDA and CDR2 SQIVND (reference sequence). This chain's CDR3 is CASSLGVGGETQYF. In DNA form, the CDR3 reads TGTGCCAGTAGCCTTGGGGTGGGGGGAGAGACCCAGTACTTC. Full variable domain (remainder filled in from reference TRBV19 and TRBJ2-5): DGGITQSPKYLFRKEGQNVTLSCEQNLNHDAMYWYRQDPGQGLRLIYYSQIVNDFQKGDIAEGYSVSREKKESFPLTVTSAQKNPTAFYLCASSLGVGGETQYFGPGTRLLVL.

This clonotype is judged medium-sized. This chain links TRBV20-1 with TRBJ2-1; TRBD2 matches 7 bases. Looked up from germline, CDR1 is DFQATT and CDR2 is SNEGSKA (reference sequence). With 1 base clipped from V and 6 bases from J, the junction kept 12 bases outside the gene matches. CDR3 length equals 16 residues. CDR3 sequence reads: CSARGGASGPGNEQFF. Written as DNA, the CDR3 is TGCAGTGCTAGAGGTGGGGCTAGCGGCCCCGGCAATGAGCAGTTCTTC.

Sample share makes this clonotype medium-sized. The V call is TRBV18, the J call TRBJ2-7; D may be TRBD1 (5 bases). Trimming cost V 2 bases and J 4 bases, with 9 bases left between them. Per germline, CDR1 KGHSH and CDR2 LQKENI. The length of the CDR3 is 13 residues. In DNA form, the CDR3 reads TGTGCCAGCTCACCATCAGGACAATACGAGCAGTACTTC. This codes for CASSPSGQYEQYF.

This clonotype qualifies as large. The chain links TRBV5-4 to TRBJ2-1; D is perhaps TRBD1 or TRBD2 (5 bases each). The CDR3 is made up of 13 amino acids. The germline CDR1 and CDR2 sequences are SGHNT and YYREEE (reference sequence). V gave up 7 bases and J gave up 6 bases, with 14 bases separating them. The CDR3 coding sequence is TGTGCCAGCTCACTGGGGGAGCGCAATGAGCAGTTCTTC. It codes for CASSLGERNEQFF.

This clonotype has a handful of counts. The rearrangement links TRBV7-2 to TRBJ2-7; 10 nucleotides agree with TRBD2. The CDR3 length is 16 residues. Looked up from germline, CDR1 is SGHTA and CDR2 is FQGNSA. With V trimmed by 5 bases and J by 4 bases, 11 bases remained unmatched. The CDR3 reads CASSPLTSGFNYEQYF. In DNA form, the CDR3 reads TGTGCCAGCAGCCCCCTGACTAGCGGGTTTAATTACGAGCAGTACTTC.

Judged by abundance, this clonotype is medium-sized. As DNA, the CDR3 is TGCAGTGCTAGAGATGTGGGTCAGAGCGGCAATGAGCAGTTCTTC. Its protein is CSARDVGQSGNEQFF. This chain uses TRBV20-1 with TRBJ2-1; maybe TRBD2 (5 bases). The ends were cut back, 0 bases at V and 6 bases at J, with 15 bases in the middle. The CDR3 has 15 amino acids. The germline gives CDR1 DFQATT, CDR2 SNEGSKA (reference sequence).

This clonotype was found once. The chain uses TRBV6-5 and TRBJ2-1; 12 bases map to TRBD2. Trimming cost V 5 bases and J 7 bases; bases outside gene matches: 3. The CDR3 contains 14 residues. Germline lookup yields CDR1 MNHEY and CDR2 SVGAGI. The CDR3 loop is CASSRLAGGNEQFF. For the CDR3, the DNA is TGTGCCAGCAGTAGGCTAGCGGGGGGGAATGAGCAGTTCTTC.

The chain links TRBV28 to TRBJ1-1; D may be TRBD1 (5 bases). Germline V gene sequence: CDR1 MDHEN, CDR2 SYDVKM. The ends were cut back, 8 bases at V and 8 bases at J, with 15 bases in the middle. The length of the CDR3 is 12 residues. The CDR3 protein is CASGGRQVEAFF. CDR3 in DNA: TGTGCCAGCGGGGGGAGGCAGGTCGAAGCTTTCTTT.